This T cell receptor beta chain was found in a study of Ad26.COV2.S vaccination and SARS-CoV-2 variants. Findings and limits, study-wide: Placebo recipients trailed vaccine recipients in spike-specific TCR breadth. Post-vaccination breadth of spike-specific CD8+ and CD4+ T cell responses was reportedly substantial.

Concerning this clone: Its matching antigen is unknown.

Sequencing used immunoSEQ multiplex PCR; TCRdb keeps in-frame clones, though not all of them. The sample yields around 450,000 clones, 90% seen once. Treatment given: over 15 received Ad26.COV2.S at low or high dose, single or two shots; about 5 received placebo; per-sample allocation not given. Collection of the samples took place on day 63 after the first injection of vaccine or placebo. Donor was an adult aged 18-55 years in Boston. The CDR3 covers 15 residues. Germline values: CDR1 SGHAT, CDR2 FQDESV (reference sequence). V gave up 5 bases and J gave up 2 bases, with 16 bases separating them. Sequenced here: peripheral blood, sampled in a trial of Ad26.COV2.S vaccine versus placebo. The sequence was obtained from a person aged 18-65 years who received the Ad26.COV2.S COVID-19 vaccine or a placebo. The V call is TRBV11-1, the J call TRBJ2-7; no definite D call. The CDR3 region is CASSLDRISTYEQYF. The CDR3 nucleotides read TGTGCCAGCAGCCTAGACCGGATCAGTACCTACGAGCAGTACTTC.